This TCR beta chain is from a study of blood T cell repertoires in COVID-19 (TCRdb year 2020). Turning to the overall study: The collaborator samples originated in the United States, Italy and Spain and spanned the acute and convalescent phases of COVID-19. Samples came from the ongoing ImmuneRACE study (first 160 participants) plus 1,254 subjects from 6 global collaborators. Subjects who had been exposed to COVID-19, were actively infected with it, or had recovered from it provided the deeply sampled blood TCRbeta repertoires that made up the dataset. The prospective study material was composed of cDNA or gDNA derived from T cells, B-cell-depleted T cells, or PBMCs. Where HLA class I and class II types were available, the types were taken from metadata supplied by the sample provider, not from assay-based typing. Nearly every sample came with metadata listing a de-identified subject ID, COVID-19 status, age in years and sex. The repertoires were released in a freely available public database intended as a resource for research on the immune response to SARS-CoV-2. Study-wide conclusions, independent of this receptor: The amount of clinical and demographic metadata varied by source and participant and was provided uncurated.

The germline V gene gives CDR1 as LGHNA and CDR2 as YSLEER. A distance of 11 bases separates the germline ends of V and J, which lose 1 base and 4 bases respectively. Counted from cysteine to phenylalanine, this CDR3 has 16 amino acids. CDR3 DNA only is kept here, 48 bases in frame from base 1. The immunoSEQ Assay, a bias-controlled multiplex PCR, was used to amplify TCRbeta CDR3 regions from genomic DNA. In the original analysis: Within the assay, amplification of reference gene primers was used to estimate how many nucleated cells each sample contained. Sequence reads were collapsed and filtered to measure the absolute abundance of every unique TCRbeta CDR3 rearrangement. For each sample, productive Simpson clonality was calculated as the square root of Simpson's diversity index across productive rearrangements. TCRdb took this table from immuneACCESS and kept in-frame rearrangements with V and J called. Such tables lack part of the clones; where checked against another copy, unresolved V genes explain under half of the gap, and the rest is unexplained. That table furnishes V, J and clone size, whereas the DNA furnished D and trimming. The sample includes about 52,000 clones, with about 90% observed a single time. The ten largest clones represent more than 7% of the sample.

Regarding this clone: It lacks a known antigen. No much larger clonotype is one base removed from it; base qualities were not supplied.

Whole blood was collected in K2EDTA tubes by collaborating institutions according to the institutions' own protocols. Collaborator samples were shipped for TCRbeta analysis as frozen whole blood, isolated PBMCs, or DNA extracted from either sample type. This chain joins TRBV4-3 to TRBJ2-6, and possibly TRBD1, on 6 matching bases. The sequencing input was peripheral blood. The TCR comes from a man older than 75 with active or convalescent COVID-19. The sequence in DNA is TGCGCCAGCAGCCAAGTTTGGGGGCTGGGGGCCAACGTCCTGACTTTC. Its protein reads: CASSQVWGLGANVLTF.